This T cell receptor (beta chain) appears in the sequencing data of a study of beta chain features in type 1 diabetes. Expressed TCRB transcripts got sequenced, as all isolated RNA was reverse transcribed. TCRdb's copy holds only in-frame clones and misses some; the assay was immunoSEQ multiplex PCR. The sample lists some 60,000 clones; over 50% were seen once. This clone was detected only a few times. V shed 3 bases and J shed 1 base, with 4 bases lying between them. CDR1 and CDR2 (germline): SGHTA, FQGNSA. The CDR3 contains 14 residues. Material: Tregs from blood. The rearrangement links TRBV7-2 to TRBJ1-6, with D uncertain. This TCR derives from a woman between 18 and 29 years old in good health. The CDR3 loop is CASSFESYNSPLHF. The CDR3 coding sequence is TGTGCCAGCAGCTTCGAGTCCTATAATTCACCCCTCCACTTT.